This T cell receptor beta chain is drawn from a study of T cell responses to AZD1222 COVID-19 vaccine. As for the study in general: Some second doses came at about 4 weeks and others at about 12 weeks; these were pooled.

Whole-study findings and limits: Clonal diversity was possibly underestimated, and the donors were mostly white British, with more females. Seropositive status at baseline applied to only five or six AZD1222 recipients.

A word on this clone: Its target is unknown.

V shed 2 bases and J shed 4 bases, with 9 bases lying between them. This CDR3 spans 14 amino acids. Germline V gene sequence: CDR1 KGHSH, CDR2 LQKENI. TCRdb's copy holds only in-frame clones and misses some; the assay was immunoSEQ multiplex PCR. The sample holds about 120,000 clones, 88% seen once. The sequence was collected from an adult in good health. The sequences come from peripheral blood, collected on day 0 of AZD1222 vaccination. V and J are TRBV18 and TRBJ1-3; D perhaps matches TRBD1 (6 bases). The CDR3: CASSPTGAGNTIYF. The CDR3 bases are TGTGCCAGCTCACCAACGGGGGCAGGAAACACCATATATTTT.